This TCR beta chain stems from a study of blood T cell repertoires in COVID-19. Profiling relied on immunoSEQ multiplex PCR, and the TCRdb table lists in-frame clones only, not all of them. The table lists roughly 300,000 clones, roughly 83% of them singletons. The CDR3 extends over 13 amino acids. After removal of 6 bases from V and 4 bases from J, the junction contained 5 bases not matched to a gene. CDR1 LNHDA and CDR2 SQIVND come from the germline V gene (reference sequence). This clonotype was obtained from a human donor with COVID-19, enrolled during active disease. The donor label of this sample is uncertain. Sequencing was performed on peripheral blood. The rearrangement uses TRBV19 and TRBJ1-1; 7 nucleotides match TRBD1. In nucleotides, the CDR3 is TGTGCCAGTAGCCAACAGGGGAGCACTGAAGCTTTCTTT. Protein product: CASSQQGSTEAFF.